There are a few counts of the clone carrying this T cell receptor (beta chain). This may be a read error, as it is one base from a much larger clone. The conserved phenylalanine or tryptophan normally closing the CDR3 is absent here, so this likely arose from a read error. This entry is derived from a study of read filtering for tumor transcriptome and immune sequencing. V was trimmed by 5 bases and J by 0 bases, leaving 12 bases between them. CDR1 and CDR2 (germline): SGHRS, YFSETQ. The CDR3 runs 14 residues. The library was built from around 380 ng RNA with molecular barcoded adaptors for alpha/delta and beta/gamma chains. TCRdb ran MiXCR on the reads and lists one entry per CDR3 protein. The table includes 50,000 or so distinct CDR3 sequences, approximately 12% detected once.

Material for sequencing was a population of CD138-negative cells sorted from bone marrow. The sequence was obtained from a donor at least 40 years old with multiple myeloma. The chain links TRBV5-1 to TRBJ2-7, with D tentatively TRBD1 or TRBD2 (6 bases each). DNA of the CDR3: TGCGCCAGCAGGCCTGAGGGGGGCTCCTACGAGCAGTACTCC. Amino acid sequence: CASRPEGGSYEQYS.